This T cell receptor beta chain comes out of a study of blood T cell repertoires in COVID-19. On the study more broadly: COVID-19 samples from acute and convalescent phases originated in the United States, Italy and Spain.

The repertoire was sequenced with immunoSEQ multiplex PCR; TCRdb's copy has only in-frame clones and lacks some. The sample contains more than 200,000 clones, approximately 90% of which appear only once. Participants had their cohort set by participant-reported clinical history. Resolution of symptoms, clearance, or two negative PCRs was present in recovered Cohort 3 donors. This clonotype was obtained from a woman between 25 and 40 years old who had recovered from COVID-19. The material sequenced was PBMCs or T cells enriched from blood (not recorded which).

The CDR3 DNA reads as TGTGCCAGCAGCCCAGACACAGATACGCAGTATTTT. Translating gives CASSPDTDTQYF. V is TRBV7-9 and J is TRBJ2-3; no reliable D call. This CDR3 is 12 amino acids long. CDR1 SEHNR and CDR2 FQNEAQ come from the germline V gene (reference sequence). Trimming shortened V by 5 bases and J by 2 bases, and 5 bases separated the two germline ends. Based on the CDR3 plus reference TRBV7-9 and TRBJ2-3, the full variable domain is DTGVSQNPRHKITKRGQNVTFRCDPISEHNRLYWYRQTLGQGPEFLTYFQNEAQLEKSRLLSDRFSAERPKGSFSTLEIQRTEQGDSAMYLCASSPDTDTQYFGPGTRLTVL.